This T cell receptor beta chain was sequenced in a study of CXCR3-negative and CXCR3-positive naive CD8 T cells. Overall study findings and caveats: Fresh PBMCs served for most assays, and CXCR3 expression fell partially after cryopreservation. The study found more hydrophobic TRB CDR3s in CXCR3-positive naive cells than in CXCR3-negative naive cells.

Details on this clonotype: Its target is unknown.

Sorts performed in triplicate captured hundreds of thousands of cells each from every CD8+ T cell subset. Identification of naive CD8+ T cells rested on CD45RO-CCR7+CD27+CD95- status. In preparing the TRB cDNA libraries, 5' RACE with UMI labels was used. From the 5' RACE reads, TCRdb lists one entry per CDR3 protein and no DNA. This table lists about 98,000 distinct CDR3 sequences. This TCR came from a human donor in good health. Some clones in this sample may be carry-over from other donors' samples. Sequencing input: naive CXCR3+ CD8+ T cells from blood. Sample subset: CD45RO-CCR7+CD27+CD95- naive CD8+ T cells expressing CXCR3 (TNR3+).

The CDR3: CSAIRTANTEAFF. The rearrangement joins TRBV20-1 to TRBJ1-1; as DNA is missing, the TRBD1 call by TCRdb cannot be tested. Germline V gene sequence: CDR1 DFQATT, CDR2 SNEGSKA (reference sequence). There are 13 residues in the CDR3.